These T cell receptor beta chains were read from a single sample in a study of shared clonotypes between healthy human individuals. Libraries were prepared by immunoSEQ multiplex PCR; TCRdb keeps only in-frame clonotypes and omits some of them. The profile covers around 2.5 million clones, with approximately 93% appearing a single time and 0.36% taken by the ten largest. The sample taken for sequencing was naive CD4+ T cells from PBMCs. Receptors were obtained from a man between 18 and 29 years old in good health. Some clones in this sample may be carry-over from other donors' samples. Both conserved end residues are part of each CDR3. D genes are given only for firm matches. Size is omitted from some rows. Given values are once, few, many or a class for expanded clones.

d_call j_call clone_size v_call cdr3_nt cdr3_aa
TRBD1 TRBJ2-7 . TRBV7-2 TGTGCCAGCAGCTTAGGGGGACAGCGACGCGAGCAGTACTTC CASSLGGQRREQYF
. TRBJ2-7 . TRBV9 TGTGCCAGCAGCGCCGCCCCGGGACCAGTACGCGAGCAGTACTTC CASSAAPGPVREQYF
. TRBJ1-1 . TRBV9 TGTGCCAGCAGCATACGAGACAGGAACACTGAAGCTTTCTTT CASSIRDRNTEAFF
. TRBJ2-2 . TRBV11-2 TGTGCCAGCAGCTTAGTCGGCAAACTAACCGGGGAGCTGTTTTTT CASSLVGKLTGELFF
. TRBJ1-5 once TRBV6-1 TGTGCCAGCAGCCTCTATGGGAGGGTCGGGCAGCCCCAGCATTTT CASSLYGRVGQPQHF
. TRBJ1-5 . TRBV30 TGTGCCTGGAGTGGGGTAAATAGCAATCAGCCCCAGCATTTT CAWSGVNSNQPQHF
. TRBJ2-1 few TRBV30 TGTGCCTGGAGTGGACTGAGGGGAAAGCAGTTCTTC CAWSGLRGKQFF
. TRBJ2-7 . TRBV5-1 TGCGCCAGCAGCCATAAATCCGGGACAGCGGGATCCTACGAGCAGTACTTC CASSHKSGTAGSYEQYF
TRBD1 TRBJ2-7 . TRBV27 TGTGCCACCAGACAGCCGGGACAGGGGGCCCACGAGCAGTACTTC CATRQPGQGAHEQYF
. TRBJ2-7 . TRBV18 TGTGCCAGCTCGCCAATCGACAATTACGAGCAGTACTTC CASSPIDNYEQYF
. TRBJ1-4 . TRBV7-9 TGTGCCAGCAGCTCTGGCGGGGACCCCTTCCCGGAGGGAAAACTGTTTTTT CASSSGGDPFPEGKLFF
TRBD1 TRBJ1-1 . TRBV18 TGTGCCAGCTCGCGAAACCCGGGACAGGGGTTCGACACTGAAGCTTTCTTT CASSRNPGQGFDTEAFF
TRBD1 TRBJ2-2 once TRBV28 TGTGCCAGCAGTTCCGGGACAGGAAAAAACACCGGGGAGCTGTTTTTT CASSSGTGKNTGELFF
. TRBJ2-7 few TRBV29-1 TGCAGCGTCGGGGGGCCAGGGGCGGGAAACGAGCAGTACTTC CSVGGPGAGNEQYF
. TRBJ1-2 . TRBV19 TGTGCCAGTAGTATACCGACCGGGCGGACCTATGGCTACACCTTC CASSIPTGRTYGYTF
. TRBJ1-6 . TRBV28 TGTGCCAGCAGTTTAATGCATTCACCCCTCCACTTT CASSLMHSPLHF
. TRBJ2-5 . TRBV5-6 TGTGCCAGCAGCTTAGGAACTGGTCAAGAGACCCAGTACTTC CASSLGTGQETQYF
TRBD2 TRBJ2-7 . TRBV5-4 TGTGCCAGCAGCTGGCCTCCGGGGACTAGCGGAGATAGCTCCTACGAGCAGTACTTC CASSWPPGTSGDSSYEQYF
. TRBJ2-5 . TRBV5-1 TGCGCCAGCAGCCCGCAGGGGAGAACGCGAGAGACCCAGTACTTC CASSPQGRTRETQYF
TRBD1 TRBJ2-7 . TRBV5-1 TGCGCCAGCAGCACCGAGACAGGGGGCTGGAACGAGCAGTACTTC CASSTETGGWNEQYF